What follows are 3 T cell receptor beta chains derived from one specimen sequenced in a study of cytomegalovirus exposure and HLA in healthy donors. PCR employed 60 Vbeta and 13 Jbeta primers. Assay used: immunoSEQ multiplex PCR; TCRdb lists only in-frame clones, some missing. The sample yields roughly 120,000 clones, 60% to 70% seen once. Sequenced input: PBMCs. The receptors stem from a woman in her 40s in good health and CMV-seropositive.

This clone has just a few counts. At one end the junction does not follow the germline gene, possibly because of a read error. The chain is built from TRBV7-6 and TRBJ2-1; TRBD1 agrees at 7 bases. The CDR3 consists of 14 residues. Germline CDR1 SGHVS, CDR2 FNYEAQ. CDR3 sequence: CASSLAGTVNEQFF. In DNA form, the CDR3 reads TGTGCCAGCAGCCTAGCCGGGACAGTCAATGAGCAGTTCTTC.

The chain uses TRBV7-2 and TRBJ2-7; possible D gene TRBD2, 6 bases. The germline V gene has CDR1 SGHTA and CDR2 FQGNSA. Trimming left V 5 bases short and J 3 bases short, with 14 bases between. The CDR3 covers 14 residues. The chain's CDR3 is CASSTGLAVYEQYF. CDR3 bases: TGTGCCAGCAGCACGGGACTTGCGGTCTACGAGCAGTACTTC.

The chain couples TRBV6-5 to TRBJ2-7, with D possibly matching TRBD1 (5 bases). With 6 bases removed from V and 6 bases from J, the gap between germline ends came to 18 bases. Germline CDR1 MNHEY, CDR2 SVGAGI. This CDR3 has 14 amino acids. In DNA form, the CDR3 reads TGTGCCAGCAGCCCGTCTTACTCAGGGTTCGAGCAGTACTTC. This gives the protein CASSPSYSGFEQYF.